The source of this T cell receptor beta chain is a study of T cells in narcolepsy. Clones were read by immunoSEQ multiplex PCR, and TCRdb kept only the in-frame ones, dropping some. The data hold about 10,000 clones, with 70% observed a single time. V shed 7 bases and J shed 14 bases, with 21 bases lying between them. The length of the CDR3 is 14 residues. Germline lookup yields CDR1 MNHNY and CDR2 SVGAGI (reference sequence). General study results and limits: Blood of same and different patients, but not healthy controls, reportedly held recurring autoreactive clonotypes.

This clone was picked up one time. Its antigen is unidentified. The sequence came from a human donor with narcolepsy. The sample taken for sequencing was CD45RA- memory CD8+ T cells from PBMCs. The V call is TRBV6-6, the J call TRBJ1-6; TRBD1 might be the D (6 bases). The CDR3 reads CASKKRDTFLSLHF. CDR3 DNA: TGTGCCAGCAAAAAACGGGACACCTTCTTATCCCTCCACTTT.